This T cell receptor beta chain comes out of a study of blood T cell repertoires in COVID-19. Looking at the study overall: Donors in the United States, Italy and Spain gave samples during acute or convalescent COVID-19. PBMCs, B-cell-depleted T cells, or T cells provided the cDNA or gDNA that made up the material.

Trimming took 7 bases from V and 9 from J; bases not matched to a gene: 9. The CDR3 loop spans 12 amino acids. Germline lookup yields CDR1 GTSNPN and CDR2 SVGIG (reference sequence). In the authors' methods: The authors estimated nucleated cell counts from reference gene primer amplification. Assay: immunoSEQ multiplex PCR; the TCRdb copy retains only in-frame clones and omits some. That table is the source of V, J and clone size, and D and trimming were worked out from the DNA. The data show around 150,000 clones, 65% to 90% seen once. This chain uses TRBV30 with TRBJ2-1; 7 bases line up with TRBD1. The receptor comes from a woman between 50 and 59 years old in a cohort sampled during active or convalescent COVID-19. Sequencing used peripheral blood. The CDR3 reads CALGVGGLEQFF. The CDR3 nucleotides are TGTGCCTTGGGGGTAGGGGGCCTTGAGCAGTTCTTC.